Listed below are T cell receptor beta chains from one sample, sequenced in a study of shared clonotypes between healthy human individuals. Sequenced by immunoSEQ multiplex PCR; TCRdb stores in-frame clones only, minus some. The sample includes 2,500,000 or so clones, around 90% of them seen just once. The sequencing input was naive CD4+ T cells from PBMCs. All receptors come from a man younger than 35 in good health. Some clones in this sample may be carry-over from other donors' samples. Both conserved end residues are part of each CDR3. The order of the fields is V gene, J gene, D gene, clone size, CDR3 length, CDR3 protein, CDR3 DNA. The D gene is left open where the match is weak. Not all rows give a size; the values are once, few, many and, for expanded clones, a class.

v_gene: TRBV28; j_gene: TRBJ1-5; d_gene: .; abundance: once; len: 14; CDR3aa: CASTPGQVSQPQHF; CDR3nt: TGTGCCAGCACCCCGGGCCAGGTCTCTCAGCCCCAGCATTTT
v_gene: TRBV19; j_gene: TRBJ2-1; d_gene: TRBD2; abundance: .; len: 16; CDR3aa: CASSSLGTSRYNEQFF; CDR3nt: TGTGCCAGTAGTAGCCTGGGGACTAGCAGATACAATGAGCAGTTCTTC
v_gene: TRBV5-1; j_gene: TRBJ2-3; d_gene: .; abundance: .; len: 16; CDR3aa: CASSLDPGIGTDTQYF; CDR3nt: TGCGCCAGCAGCTTGGATCCCGGGATAGGGACAGATACGCAGTATTTT
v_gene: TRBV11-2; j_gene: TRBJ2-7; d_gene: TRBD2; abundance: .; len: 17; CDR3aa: CASSPLRASGSSYEQYF; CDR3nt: TGTGCCAGCAGCCCTCTTCGGGCTAGCGGATCCTCCTACGAGCAGTACTTC
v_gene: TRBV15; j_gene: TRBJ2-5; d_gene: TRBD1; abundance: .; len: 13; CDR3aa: CATAQGNQETQYF; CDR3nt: TGTGCCACCGCACAGGGGAACCAAGAGACCCAGTACTTC
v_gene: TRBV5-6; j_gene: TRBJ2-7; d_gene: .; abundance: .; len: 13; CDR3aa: CASSLGQSGEQYF; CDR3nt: TGTGCCAGCAGCTTGGGTCAGTCGGGTGAGCAGTACTTC
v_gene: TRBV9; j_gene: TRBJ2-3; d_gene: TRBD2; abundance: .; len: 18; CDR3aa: CASSTTGTSGYSTDTQYF; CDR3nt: TGTGCCAGCAGCACGACCGGGACTAGCGGCTATAGCACAGATACGCAGTATTTT
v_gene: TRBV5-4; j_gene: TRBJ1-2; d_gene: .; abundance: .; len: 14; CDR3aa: CASSIGRDSYGYTF; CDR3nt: TGTGCCAGCAGCATTGGACGGGATAGTTATGGCTACACCTTC
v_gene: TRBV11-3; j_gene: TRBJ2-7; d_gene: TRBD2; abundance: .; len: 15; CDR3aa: CASSLGSGSPYEQYF; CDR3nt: TGTGCCAGCAGCTTAGGAAGCGGGAGCCCCTACGAGCAGTACTTC
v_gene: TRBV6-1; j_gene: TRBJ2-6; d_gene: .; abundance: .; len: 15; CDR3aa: CASSDGRRGANVLTF; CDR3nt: TGTGCCAGCAGTGACGGCCGGCGTGGGGCCAACGTCCTGACTTTC
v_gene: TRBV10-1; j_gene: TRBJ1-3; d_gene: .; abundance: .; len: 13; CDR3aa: CAIRQDGRGTIYF; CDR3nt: TGCGCCATCCGACAGGACGGCCGGGGCACCATATATTTT
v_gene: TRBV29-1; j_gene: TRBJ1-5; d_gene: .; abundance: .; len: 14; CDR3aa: CSASPGQSNQPQHF; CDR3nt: TGCAGCGCTAGCCCAGGGCAGAGCAATCAGCCCCAGCATTTT
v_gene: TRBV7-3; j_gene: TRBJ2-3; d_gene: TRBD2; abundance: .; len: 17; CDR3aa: CASSLTGREFSTDTQYF; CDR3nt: TGTGCCAGCAGCTTAACGGGGAGGGAATTTAGCACAGATACGCAGTATTTT
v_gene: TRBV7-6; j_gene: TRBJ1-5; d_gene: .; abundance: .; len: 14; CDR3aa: CASSRDGSNQPQHF; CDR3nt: TGTGCCAGCAGCCGTGACGGGAGCAATCAGCCCCAGCATTTT
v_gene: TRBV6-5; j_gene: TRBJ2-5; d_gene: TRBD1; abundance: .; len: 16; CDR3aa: CASSYSNSRGQETQYF; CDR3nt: TGTGCCAGCAGTTACTCGAATAGCAGGGGGCAAGAGACCCAGTACTTC
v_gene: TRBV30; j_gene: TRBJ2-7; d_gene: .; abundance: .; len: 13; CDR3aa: CAWSAELGGEQYF; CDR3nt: TGTGCCTGGAGTGCCGAACTAGGGGGGGAGCAGTACTTC
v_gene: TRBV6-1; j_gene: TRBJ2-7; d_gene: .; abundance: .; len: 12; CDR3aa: CASSESRYEQYF; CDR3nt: TGTGCCAGCAGTGAATCGCGCTACGAGCAGTACTTC
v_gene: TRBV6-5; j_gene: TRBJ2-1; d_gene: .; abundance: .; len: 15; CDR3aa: CASSYPGVSQGEQFF; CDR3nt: TGTGCCAGCAGTTACCCGGGGGTCAGTCAGGGAGAGCAGTTCTTC
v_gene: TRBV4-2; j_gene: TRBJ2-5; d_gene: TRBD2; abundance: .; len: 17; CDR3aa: CASSQGTSGRGQETQYF; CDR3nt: TGTGCCAGCAGCCAAGGTACAAGCGGGAGGGGACAAGAGACCCAGTACTTC
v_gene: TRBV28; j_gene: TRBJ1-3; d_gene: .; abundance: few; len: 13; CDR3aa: CASRKGGGNTIYF; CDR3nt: TGTGCCAGCCGAAAGGGGGGGGGAAACACCATATATTTT
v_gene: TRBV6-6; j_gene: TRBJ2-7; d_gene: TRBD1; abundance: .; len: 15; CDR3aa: CASSYSQQGVDEQYF; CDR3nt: TGTGCCAGCAGTTACTCCCAACAGGGGGTGGACGAGCAGTACTTC
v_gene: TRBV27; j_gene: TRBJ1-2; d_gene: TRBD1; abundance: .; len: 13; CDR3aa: CASKDQGGYGYTF; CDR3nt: TGTGCCAGTAAAGACCAGGGGGGCTATGGCTACACCTTC
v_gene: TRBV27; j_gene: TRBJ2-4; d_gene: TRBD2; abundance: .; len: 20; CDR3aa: CASSLQGALASGSIRNIQYF; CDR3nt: TGTGCCAGCAGTCTCCAGGGGGCGTTGGCTAGCGGGAGTATAAGAAACATTCAGTACTTC
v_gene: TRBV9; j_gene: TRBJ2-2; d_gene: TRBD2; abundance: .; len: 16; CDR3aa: CASSPGGATIPGELFF; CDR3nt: TGTGCCAGCAGCCCCGGGGGGGCTACTATACCCGGGGAGCTGTTTTTT
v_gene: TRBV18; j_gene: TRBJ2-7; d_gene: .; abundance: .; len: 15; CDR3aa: CASSPQGGLAYEQYF; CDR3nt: TGTGCCAGCTCACCACAGGGGGGACTCGCCTACGAGCAGTACTTC
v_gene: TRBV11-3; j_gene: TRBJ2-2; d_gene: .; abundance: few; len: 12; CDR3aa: CASSPHTGELFF; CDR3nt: TGTGCCAGCAGCCCCCACACCGGGGAGCTGTTTTTT
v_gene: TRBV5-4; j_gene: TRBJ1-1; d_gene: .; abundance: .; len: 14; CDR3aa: CASSSDPMNTEAFF; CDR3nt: TGTGCCAGCAGTTCCGACCCCATGAACACTGAAGCTTTCTTT
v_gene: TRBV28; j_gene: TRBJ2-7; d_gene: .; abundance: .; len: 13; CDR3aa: CASTYPGGYEQYF; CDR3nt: TGTGCCAGCACCTACCCCGGGGGCTACGAGCAGTACTTC
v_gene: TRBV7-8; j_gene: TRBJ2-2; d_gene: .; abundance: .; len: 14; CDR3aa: CASSSPSRAGELFF; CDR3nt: TGTGCCAGCAGCTCACCCTCCAGGGCGGGGGAGCTGTTTTTT
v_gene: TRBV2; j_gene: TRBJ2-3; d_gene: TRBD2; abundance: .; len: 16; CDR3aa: CASSPWLTSLTDTQYF; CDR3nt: TGTGCCAGCAGTCCCTGGCTGACTAGCCTCACAGATACGCAGTATTTT
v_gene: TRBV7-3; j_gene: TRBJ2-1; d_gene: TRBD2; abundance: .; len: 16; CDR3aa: CASSVAGGQSYNEQFF; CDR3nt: TGTGCCAGCAGTGTGGCGGGAGGGCAGTCCTACAATGAGCAGTTCTTC
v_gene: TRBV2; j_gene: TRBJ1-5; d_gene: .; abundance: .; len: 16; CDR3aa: CASSGVTGRGNQPQHF; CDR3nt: TGTGCCAGCAGTGGGGTGACAGGACGAGGGAATCAGCCCCAGCATTTT
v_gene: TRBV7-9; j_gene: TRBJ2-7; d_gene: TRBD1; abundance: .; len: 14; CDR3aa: CASSLNRGQDEQYF; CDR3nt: TGTGCCAGCAGCCTGAACAGGGGGCAAGACGAGCAGTACTTC
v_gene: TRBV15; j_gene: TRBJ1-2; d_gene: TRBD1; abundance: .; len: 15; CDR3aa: CATSNAGTVLYGYTF; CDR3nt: TGTGCCACCAGCAACGCCGGGACAGTCCTCTATGGCTACACCTTC
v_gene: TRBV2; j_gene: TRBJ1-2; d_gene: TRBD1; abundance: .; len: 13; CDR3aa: CASNRQGSGGYTF; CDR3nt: TGTGCCAGCAATCGACAGGGCTCTGGCGGCTACACCTTC
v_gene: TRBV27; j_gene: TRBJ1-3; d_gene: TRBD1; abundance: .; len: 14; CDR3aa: CASSVDRDADTIYF; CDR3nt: TGTGCCAGCAGTGTAGACAGGGATGCGGACACCATATATTTT
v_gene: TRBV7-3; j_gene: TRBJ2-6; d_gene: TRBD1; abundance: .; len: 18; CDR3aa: CASSLSGQGALGANVLTF; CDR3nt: TGTGCCAGCAGCTTATCGGGACAGGGGGCGCTAGGGGCCAACGTCCTGACTTTC
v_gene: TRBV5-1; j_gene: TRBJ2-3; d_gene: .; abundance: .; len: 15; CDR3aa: CASSLGGIRADTQYF; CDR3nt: TGCGCCAGCAGCTTGGGGGGAATAAGGGCGGATACGCAGTATTTT
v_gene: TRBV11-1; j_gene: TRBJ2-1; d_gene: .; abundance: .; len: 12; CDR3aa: CASSGLKYEQFF; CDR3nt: TGTGCCAGCAGCGGTTTAAAGTACGAGCAGTTCTTC
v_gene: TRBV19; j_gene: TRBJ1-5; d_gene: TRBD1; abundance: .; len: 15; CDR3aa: CASSDQGGFSQPQHF; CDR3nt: TGTGCCAGTAGTGATCAGGGGGGTTTCAGTCAGCCCCAGCATTTT
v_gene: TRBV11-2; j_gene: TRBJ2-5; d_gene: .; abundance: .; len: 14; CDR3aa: CASSPRPAVETQYF; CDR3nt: TGTGCCAGCAGCCCACGTCCTGCGGTGGAGACCCAGTACTTC
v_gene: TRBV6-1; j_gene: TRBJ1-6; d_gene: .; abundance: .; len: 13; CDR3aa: CASSEANSSPLHF; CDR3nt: TGTGCCAGCAGTGAAGCGAACAGTTCACCCCTCCACTTT
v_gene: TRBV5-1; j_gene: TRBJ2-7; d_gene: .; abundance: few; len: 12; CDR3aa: CASSLESYEQYF; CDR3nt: TGCGCCAGCAGCTTGGAATCCTACGAGCAGTACTTC
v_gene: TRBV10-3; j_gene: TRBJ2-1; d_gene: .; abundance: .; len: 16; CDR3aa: CAIRGAWGDEDNEQFF; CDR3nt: TGTGCCATCAGGGGCGCGTGGGGTGATGAGGACAATGAGCAGTTCTTC
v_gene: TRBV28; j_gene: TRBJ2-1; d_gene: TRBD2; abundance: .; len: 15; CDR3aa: CASSSTSATYNEQFF; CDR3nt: TGTGCCAGCAGTTCGACTAGCGCAACCTACAATGAGCAGTTCTTC
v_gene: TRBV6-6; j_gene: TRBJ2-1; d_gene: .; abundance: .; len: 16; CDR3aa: CASSSSSRSSYNEQFF; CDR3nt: TGTGCCAGCAGTTCATCTAGCCGTAGCTCCTACAATGAGCAGTTCTTC
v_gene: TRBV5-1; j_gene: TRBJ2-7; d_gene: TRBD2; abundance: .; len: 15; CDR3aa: CASSQDGLAGYEQYF; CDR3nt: TGCGCCAGCAGCCAGGATGGACTAGCGGGATACGAGCAGTACTTC
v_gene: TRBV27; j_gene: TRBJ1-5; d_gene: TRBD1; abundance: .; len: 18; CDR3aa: CASSPMITGEYSNQPQHF; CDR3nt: TGTGCCAGCAGCCCGATGATCACAGGGGAATATAGCAATCAGCCCCAGCATTTT
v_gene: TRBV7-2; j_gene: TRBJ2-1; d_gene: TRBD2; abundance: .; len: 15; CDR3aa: CASSWTSSSYNEQFF; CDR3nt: TGTGCCAGCAGCTGGACTAGCAGCTCCTACAATGAGCAGTTCTTC
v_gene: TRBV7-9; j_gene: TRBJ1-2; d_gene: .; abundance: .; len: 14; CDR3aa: CASSLATAGSFYTF; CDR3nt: TGTGCCAGCAGCTTGGCGACGGCAGGTTCCTTCTACACCTTC
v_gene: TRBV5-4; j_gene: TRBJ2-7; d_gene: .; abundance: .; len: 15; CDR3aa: CASSPSAGWRYEQYF; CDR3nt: TGTGCCAGCAGCCCCTCGGCGGGATGGCGCTACGAGCAGTACTTC
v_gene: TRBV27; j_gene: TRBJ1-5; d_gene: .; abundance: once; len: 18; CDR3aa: CASSFLSGGRRFNQPQHF; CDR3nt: TGTGCCAGCAGTTTCCTAAGTGGTGGACGAAGATTTAATCAGCCCCAGCATTTT
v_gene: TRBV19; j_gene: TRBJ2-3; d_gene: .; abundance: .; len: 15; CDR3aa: CASSMASRARDTQYF; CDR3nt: TGTGCCAGTAGTATGGCAAGTCGGGCTAGGGATACGCAGTATTTT
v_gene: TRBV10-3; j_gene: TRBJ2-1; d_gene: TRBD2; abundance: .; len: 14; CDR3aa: CAIKKTSGVNEQFF; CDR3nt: TGTGCCATCAAAAAGACTAGCGGGGTCAATGAGCAGTTCTTC
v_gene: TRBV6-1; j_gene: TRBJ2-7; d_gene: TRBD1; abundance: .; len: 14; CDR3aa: CASSEARQGYEQYF; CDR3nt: TGTGCCAGCAGTGAAGCCCGACAGGGCTACGAGCAGTACTTC
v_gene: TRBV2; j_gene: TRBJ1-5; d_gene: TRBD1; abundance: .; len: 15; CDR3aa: CASRRRQGTNQPQHF; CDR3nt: TGTGCCAGCAGGAGGAGACAGGGTACCAATCAGCCCCAGCATTTT
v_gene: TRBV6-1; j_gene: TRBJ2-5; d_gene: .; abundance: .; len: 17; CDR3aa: CASSERPLGASIFSQYF; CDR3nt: TGTGCCAGCAGTGAAAGGCCTCTGGGGGCTAGTATCTTCTCCCAGTACTTC
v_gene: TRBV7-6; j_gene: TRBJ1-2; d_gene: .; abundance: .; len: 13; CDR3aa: CASSPYVGGGYTF; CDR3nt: TGTGCCAGCAGCCCTTATGTAGGAGGTGGCTACACCTTC
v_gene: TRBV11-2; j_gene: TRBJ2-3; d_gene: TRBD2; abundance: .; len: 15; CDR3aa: CASSFGTTYTDTQYF; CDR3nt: TGTGCCAGCAGCTTCGGGACTACATACACAGATACGCAGTATTTT
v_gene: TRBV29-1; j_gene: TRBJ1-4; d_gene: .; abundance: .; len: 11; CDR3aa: CSLATGEKLFF; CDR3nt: TGCAGCCTCGCGACGGGAGAAAAACTGTTTTTT